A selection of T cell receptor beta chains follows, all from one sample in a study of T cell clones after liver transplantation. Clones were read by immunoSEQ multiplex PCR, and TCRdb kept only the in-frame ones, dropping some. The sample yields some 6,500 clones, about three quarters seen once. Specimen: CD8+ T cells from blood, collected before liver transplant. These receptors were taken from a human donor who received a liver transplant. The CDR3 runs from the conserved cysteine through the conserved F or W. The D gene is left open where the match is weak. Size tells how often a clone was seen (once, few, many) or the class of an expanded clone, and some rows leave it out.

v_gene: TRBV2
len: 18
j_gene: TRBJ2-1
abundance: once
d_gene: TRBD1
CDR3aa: CASSVPGTGQSSYNEQFF
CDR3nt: TGTGCCAGCAGTGTACCCGGGACAGGGCAGAGCTCCTACAATGAGCAGTTCTTC

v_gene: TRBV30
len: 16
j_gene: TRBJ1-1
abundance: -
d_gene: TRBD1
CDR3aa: CAWSVRSARGFTEAFF
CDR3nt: TGTGCCTGGAGTGTAAGGAGTGCCAGGGGGTTTACTGAAGCTTTCTTT

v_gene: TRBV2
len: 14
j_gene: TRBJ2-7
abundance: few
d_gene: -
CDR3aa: CASSEAGTDYEQYF
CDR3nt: TGTGCCAGCAGTGAAGCGGGGACTGATTACGAGCAGTACTTC

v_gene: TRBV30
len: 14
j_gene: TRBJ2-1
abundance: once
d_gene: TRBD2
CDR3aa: CAASSSGRSNEQFF
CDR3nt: TGTGCCGCGTCTTCGAGCGGGAGGTCTAATGAGCAGTTCTTC

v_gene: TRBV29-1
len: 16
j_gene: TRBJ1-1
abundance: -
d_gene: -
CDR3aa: CSVEGWRSVTNTEAFF
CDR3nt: TGCAGCGTTGAGGGGTGGCGGAGCGTTACCAACACTGAAGCTTTCTTT

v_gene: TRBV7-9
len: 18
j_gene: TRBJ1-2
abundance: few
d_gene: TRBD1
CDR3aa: CASSLIGIRQGAGYGYTF
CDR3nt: TGTGCCAGCAGCTTAATAGGAATAAGACAGGGGGCAGGCTATGGCTACACCTTC

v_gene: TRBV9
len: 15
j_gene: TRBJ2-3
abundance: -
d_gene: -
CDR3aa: CASSVAGFSGDTQYF
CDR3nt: TGTGCCAGCAGCGTAGCTGGGTTTAGTGGAGATACGCAGTATTTT

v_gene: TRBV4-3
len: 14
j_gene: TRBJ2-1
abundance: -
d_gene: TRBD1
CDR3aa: CASSQSDRGNEQFF
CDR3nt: TGCGCCAGCAGCCAATCGGACAGGGGAAATGAGCAGTTCTTC

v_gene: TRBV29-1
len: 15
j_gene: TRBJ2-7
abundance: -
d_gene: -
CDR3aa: CSVEDWAGSSYEQYF
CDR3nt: TGCAGCGTTGAAGATTGGGCAGGGAGCTCCTACGAGCAGTACTTC

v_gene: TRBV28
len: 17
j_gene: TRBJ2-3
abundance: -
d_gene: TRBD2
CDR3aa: CASSPNLPGRPTDTQYF
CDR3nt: TGTGCCAGCAGTCCAAATCTACCCGGGAGGCCCACAGATACGCAGTATTTT

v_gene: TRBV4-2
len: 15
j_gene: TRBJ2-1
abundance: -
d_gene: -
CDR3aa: CASSQERGGNYEQFF
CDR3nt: TGTGCCAGCAGCCAAGAGAGGGGTGGTAACTATGAGCAGTTCTTC

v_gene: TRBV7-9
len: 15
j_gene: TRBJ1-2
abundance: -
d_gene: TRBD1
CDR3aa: CASSLGDRVPYGYTF
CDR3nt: TGTGCCAGCAGCCTAGGAGACAGGGTCCCCTATGGCTACACCTTC

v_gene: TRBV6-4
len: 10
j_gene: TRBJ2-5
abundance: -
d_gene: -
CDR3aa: CASSAETQYF
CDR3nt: TGTGCCAGCAGTGCGGAGACCCAGTACTTC

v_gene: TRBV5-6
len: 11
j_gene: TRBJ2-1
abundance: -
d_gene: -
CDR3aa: CASSLQNEQFF
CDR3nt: TGTGCCAGCAGCTTGCAGAATGAGCAGTTCTTC

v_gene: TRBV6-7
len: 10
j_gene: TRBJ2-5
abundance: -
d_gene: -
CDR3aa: CASSAETQYF
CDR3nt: TGTGCCAGCAGTGCGGAGACCCAGTACTTC

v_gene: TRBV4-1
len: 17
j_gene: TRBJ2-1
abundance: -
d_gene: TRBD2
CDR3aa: CASSQGLAGGPYNEQFF
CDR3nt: TGCGCCAGCAGCCAAGGACTAGCGGGGGGCCCCTACAATGAGCAGTTCTTC

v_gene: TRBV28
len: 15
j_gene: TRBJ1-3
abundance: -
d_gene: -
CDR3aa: CASSFRGPSGNTIYF
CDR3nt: TGTGCCAGCAGTTTCAGGGGCCCTTCTGGAAACACCATATATTTT

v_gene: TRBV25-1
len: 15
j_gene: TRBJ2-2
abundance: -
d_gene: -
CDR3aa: CASSEGQGDTGELFF
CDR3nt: TGTGCCAGCAGTGAGGGGCAGGGCGACACCGGGGAGCTGTTTTTT

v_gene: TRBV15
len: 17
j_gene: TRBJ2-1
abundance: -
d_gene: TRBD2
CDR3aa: CATSSLTSGAQHGEQFF
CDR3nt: TGTGCCACCAGCAGCCTGACTAGCGGGGCCCAACATGGTGAGCAGTTCTTC

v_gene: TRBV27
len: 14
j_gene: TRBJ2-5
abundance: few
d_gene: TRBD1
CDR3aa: CASSFDRDQETQYF
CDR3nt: TGTGCCAGCAGTTTCGACAGGGACCAAGAGACCCAGTACTTC

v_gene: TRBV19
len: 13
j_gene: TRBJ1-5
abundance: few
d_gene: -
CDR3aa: CASSYASNQPQHF
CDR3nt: TGTGCCAGTAGTTACGCGAGCAATCAGCCCCAGCATTTT

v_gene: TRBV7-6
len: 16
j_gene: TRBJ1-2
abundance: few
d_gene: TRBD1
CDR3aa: CASSLETGQGVNGYTF
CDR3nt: TGTGCCAGCAGCTTAGAGACGGGACAGGGGGTTAATGGCTACACCTTC

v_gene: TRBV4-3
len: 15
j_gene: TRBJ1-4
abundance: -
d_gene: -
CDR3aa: CASSQSGAANEKLFF
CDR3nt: TGCGCCAGCAGCCAATCAGGGGCGGCTAATGAAAAACTGTTTTTT

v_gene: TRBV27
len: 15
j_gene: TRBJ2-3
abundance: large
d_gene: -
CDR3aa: CASSPHYPNTDTQYF
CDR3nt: TGTGCCAGCAGTCCACATTACCCCAACACAGATACGCAGTATTTT

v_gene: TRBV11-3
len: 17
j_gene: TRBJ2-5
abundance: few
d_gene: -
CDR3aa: CASSLDHPPQRGETQYF
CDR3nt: TGTGCCAGCAGCTTAGATCACCCCCCACAAAGGGGGGAGACCCAGTACTTC

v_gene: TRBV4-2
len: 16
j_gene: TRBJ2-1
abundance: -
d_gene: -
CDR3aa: CASSQPGGGDYNEQFF
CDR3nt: TGTGCCAGCAGCCAACCAGGCGGCGGAGACTACAATGAGCAGTTCTTC

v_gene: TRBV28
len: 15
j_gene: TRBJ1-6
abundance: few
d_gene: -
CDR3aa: CASSFVGTHNSPLHF
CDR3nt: TGTGCCAGCAGTTTCGTGGGGACACATAATTCACCCCTCCACTTT

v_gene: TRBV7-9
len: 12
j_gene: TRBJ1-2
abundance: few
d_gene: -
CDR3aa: CASSTPPEGYTF
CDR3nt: TGTGCCAGCAGCACACCACCGGAGGGCTACACCTTC

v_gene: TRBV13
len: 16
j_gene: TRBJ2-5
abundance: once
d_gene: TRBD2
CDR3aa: CASSLSAGGPPRTQYF
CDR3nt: TGTGCCAGCAGCTTATCTGCGGGGGGCCCCCCGAGGACCCAGTACTTC

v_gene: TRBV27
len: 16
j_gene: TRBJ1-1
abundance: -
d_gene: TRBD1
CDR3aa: CASSPPGTGMGTEAFF
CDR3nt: TGTGCCAGCAGTCCACCCGGGACAGGCATGGGCACTGAAGCTTTCTTT

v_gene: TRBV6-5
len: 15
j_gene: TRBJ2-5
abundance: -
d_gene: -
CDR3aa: CASSYQPGDQETQYF
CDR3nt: TGTGCCAGCAGCTACCAACCGGGGGATCAAGAGACCCAGTACTTC

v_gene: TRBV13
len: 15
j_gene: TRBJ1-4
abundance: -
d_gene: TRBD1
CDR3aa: CASSLSGGGNEKLFF
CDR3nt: TGTGCCAGCAGCTTATCAGGGGGCGGTAATGAAAAACTGTTTTTT

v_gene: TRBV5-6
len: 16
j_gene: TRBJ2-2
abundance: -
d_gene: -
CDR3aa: CASSLGTGILAGELFF
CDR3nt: TGTGCCAGCAGCTTGGGAACAGGGATTTTGGCCGGGGAGCTGTTTTTT

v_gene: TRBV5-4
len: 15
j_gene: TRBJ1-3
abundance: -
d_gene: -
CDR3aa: CASSPPGGPLNTIYF
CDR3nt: TGTGCCAGCAGCCCACCCGGCGGGCCCCTAAACACCATATATTTT

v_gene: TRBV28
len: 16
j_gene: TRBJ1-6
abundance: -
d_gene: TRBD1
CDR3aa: CASRHRGSSYNSPLHF
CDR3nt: TGTGCCAGCAGACACAGGGGGAGCTCCTATAATTCACCCCTCCACTTT

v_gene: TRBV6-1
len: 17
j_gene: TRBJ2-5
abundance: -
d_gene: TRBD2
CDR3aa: CASSAGLAGGLSETQYF
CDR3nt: TGTGCCAGCAGTGCCGGACTAGCGGGAGGTTTGTCGGAGACCCAGTACTTC

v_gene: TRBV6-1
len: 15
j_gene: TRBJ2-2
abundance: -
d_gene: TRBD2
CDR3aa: CASSELAGGTGELFF
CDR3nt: TGTGCCAGCAGTGAACTAGCGGGGGGAACCGGGGAGCTGTTTTTT

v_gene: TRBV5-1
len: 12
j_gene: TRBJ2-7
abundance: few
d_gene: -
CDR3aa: CASSLAGDSPHF
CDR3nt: TGCGCCAGCAGCTTGGCGGGGGACTCCCCCCACTTC

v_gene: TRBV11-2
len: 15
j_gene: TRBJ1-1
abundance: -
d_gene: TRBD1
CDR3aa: CASSSSQGINTEAFF
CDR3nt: TGTGCCAGCAGCTCATCACAGGGGATTAACACTGAAGCTTTCTTT

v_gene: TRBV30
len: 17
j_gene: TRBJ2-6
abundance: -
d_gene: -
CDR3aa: CAWNSEATLSGANVLTF
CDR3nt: TGTGCCTGGAATTCTGAGGCTACCCTCTCTGGGGCCAACGTCCTGACTTTC

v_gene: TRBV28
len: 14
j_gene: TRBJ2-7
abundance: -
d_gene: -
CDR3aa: CASSRAGQAYEQYF
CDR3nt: TGTGCCAGCAGTCGCGCCGGACAAGCCTACGAGCAGTACTTC

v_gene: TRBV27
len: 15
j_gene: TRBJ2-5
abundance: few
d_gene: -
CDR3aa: CASTALGGAEETQYF
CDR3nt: TGTGCCAGCACCGCTTTGGGGGGGGCAGAGGAGACCCAGTACTTC

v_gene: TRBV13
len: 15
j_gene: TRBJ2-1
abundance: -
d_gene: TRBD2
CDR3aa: CASTRGTSGRNEQFF
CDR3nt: TGTGCCAGCACCAGGGGGACTAGCGGTAGAAATGAGCAGTTCTTC

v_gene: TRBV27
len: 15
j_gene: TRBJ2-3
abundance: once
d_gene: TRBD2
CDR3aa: CASTRGGSRTDTQYF
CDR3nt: TGTGCCAGTACCCGGGGAGGGTCGCGCACAGATACGCAGTATTTT

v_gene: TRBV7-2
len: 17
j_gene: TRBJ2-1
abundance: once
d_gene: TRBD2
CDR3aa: CASSLGPQREGGNEQFF
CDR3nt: TGTGCCAGCAGCTTAGGCCCTCAGCGGGAGGGAGGCAATGAGCAGTTCTTC

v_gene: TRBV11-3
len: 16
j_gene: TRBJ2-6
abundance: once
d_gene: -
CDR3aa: CASSPTRDAGANVLTF
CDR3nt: TGTGCCAGCAGCCCCACACGGGACGCTGGGGCCAACGTCCTGACTTTC

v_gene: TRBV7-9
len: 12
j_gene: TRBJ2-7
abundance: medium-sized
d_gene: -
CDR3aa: CASSSGTEEQYF
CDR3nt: TGTGCCAGCAGCTCCGGGACGGAAGAGCAGTACTTC

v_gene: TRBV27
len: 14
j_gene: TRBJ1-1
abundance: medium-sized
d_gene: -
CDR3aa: CASRYLSRATEAFF
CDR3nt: TGTGCCAGCAGATACCTATCCCGGGCCACTGAAGCTTTCTTT

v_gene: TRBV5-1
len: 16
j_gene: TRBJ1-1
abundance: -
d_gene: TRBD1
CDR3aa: CASTQTGTGSNTEAFF
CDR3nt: TGCGCCAGCACCCAAACCGGGACAGGGTCGAACACTGAAGCTTTCTTT

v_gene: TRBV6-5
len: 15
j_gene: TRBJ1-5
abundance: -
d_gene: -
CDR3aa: CASSWTAYSNQPQHF
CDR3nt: TGTGCCAGCAGCTGGACAGCCTATAGCAATCAGCCCCAGCATTTT

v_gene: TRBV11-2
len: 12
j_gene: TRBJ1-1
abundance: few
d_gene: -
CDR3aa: CASSFHRSKAFF
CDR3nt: TGTGCCAGCAGCTTCCACAGATCCAAAGCTTTCTTT